The rows below give T cell receptor beta chains drawn from one sample of a study of T-cell memory formation after mild COVID-19. Via MiXCR, TCRdb re-called the 5' RACE reads, giving one row per CDR3 protein. Of 100,000 or so distinct CDR3 sequences in the sample, approximately 12% are singletons; the top ten hold 40%. Sequencing used PBMCs or a T cell subset sorted from them (not recorded which). These receptors were obtained from a man between 18 and 35 years old who had mild COVID-19 (a few samples of this study predate the infection). Cell type and time point are not known. The CDR3 runs from the conserved cysteine through the conserved F or W. Fields, in order: CDR3 protein, V gene, clone size. Only some rows state a clone size, as once, few, many or a class for expanded clones.

CDR3aa: CASRGGFGTEAFF; v_gene: TRBV6-5; abundance: NA
CDR3aa: CSASSGRNRGEAFF; v_gene: TRBV20-1; abundance: few
CDR3aa: CASSQVAGGTDTQYF; v_gene: TRBV4-2; abundance: NA
CDR3aa: CASSFRDPTSNEQFF; v_gene: TRBV5-1; abundance: few
CDR3aa: CASGLVGVSGPTYGYTF; v_gene: TRBV12-5; abundance: few
CDR3aa: CASSWGGEGNEQFF; v_gene: TRBV5-1; abundance: NA
CDR3aa: CASSFKSGGRRNQPQHF; v_gene: TRBV12-3/TRBV12-4; abundance: NA
CDR3aa: CASSLVGAYNEQFF; v_gene: TRBV7-9; abundance: many
CDR3aa: CASSYSFTNEQYF; v_gene: TRBV6-5; abundance: many
CDR3aa: CSARGTGNTEAFF; v_gene: TRBV20-1; abundance: few
CDR3aa: CASSLVTANYGYTF; v_gene: TRBV7-9; abundance: NA
CDR3aa: CASSLSPLGTDTQYF; v_gene: TRBV7-2; abundance: NA
CDR3aa: CAIGPAGSAGNTIYF; v_gene: TRBV10-3; abundance: NA
CDR3aa: CASSKSPVVAETQYF; v_gene: TRBV21-1; abundance: few
CDR3aa: CASSDRTINIQYF; v_gene: TRBV19; abundance: NA
CDR3aa: CASSPWLVAGTDTQYF; v_gene: TRBV4-1; abundance: NA
CDR3aa: CASSSRVYETQYF; v_gene: TRBV5-6; abundance: few
CDR3aa: CASSDTEGYQPQHF; v_gene: TRBV7-9; abundance: many
CDR3aa: CASSFGGTDTQYF; v_gene: TRBV5-6; abundance: many
CDR3aa: CASSLTAGVGQPQHF; v_gene: TRBV5-1; abundance: NA
CDR3aa: CAIEDQFNQDTQYF; v_gene: TRBV10-3; abundance: NA
CDR3aa: CSARQGYNEQFF; v_gene: TRBV29-1; abundance: NA
CDR3aa: CASSSITGPSTDTQYF; v_gene: TRBV5-1; abundance: NA
CDR3aa: CASRPFSPGELFF; v_gene: TRBV2; abundance: few
CDR3aa: CASSRTSGGSDTQYF; v_gene: TRBV25-1; abundance: few
CDR3aa: CASSPSEAFF; v_gene: TRBV12-3/TRBV12-4; abundance: few
CDR3aa: CASSFGLAGGPTGELFF; v_gene: TRBV12-3/TRBV12-4; abundance: few
CDR3aa: CASSWRIAGGQDTQYF; v_gene: TRBV12-3/TRBV12-4; abundance: few
CDR3aa: CASSLLVGPETQYF; v_gene: TRBV7-8; abundance: NA
CDR3aa: CASSLPRDGLSYNEQFF; v_gene: TRBV7-8; abundance: NA
CDR3aa: CASSLASGGAWLNEQFF; v_gene: TRBV7-8; abundance: NA
CDR3aa: CASSLETPPYDEQFF; v_gene: TRBV5-5; abundance: few